Below are 32 T cell receptor beta chains sequenced from a single sample in a study of T cells after yellow fever vaccination. One entry per CDR3 protein results from TCRdb running MiXCR on the 5' RACE reads. Here the sample spans about 58,000 distinct CDR3 sequences, more than 5.5% being singletons. Here the sequenced sample was CD8+ T cells sorted from PBMCs, taken on the day of the first yellow fever vaccination. These receptors all come from a man aged 18 to 30 who received the YFV17D yellow fever vaccine.

The chain is built from TRBV4-2 and TRBJ2-1, with unresolved D. With 4 bases removed from V and 0 bases from J, the gap between germline ends came to 13 bases. Germline CDR1 reads LGHNA; CDR2 reads YNFKEQ. The CDR3 sequence is 16 residues long. CDR3 coding DNA: TGTGCCAGCAGCCCACGAAAGACCGGCTCCTACAATGAGCAGTTCTTC. Translated, it gives CASSPRKTGSYNEQFF.

This chain links TRBV5-5 with TRBJ1-1; D gene ambiguous. The CDR3 is 15 residues long. Trimming pared 4 bases from V and 4 bases from J, leaving 17 bases between. Germline assignment: CDR1 SGHKS and CDR2 YYEKEE (reference sequence). CDR3: CASSPGSPGGTEAFF. The CDR3 coding sequence is TGTGCCAGCAGCCCGGGAAGTCCGGGTGGCACTGAAGCTTTCTTT. The full variable domain, rest sourced from reference TRBV5-5 and TRBJ1-1, is DAGVTQSPTHLIKTRGQQVTLRCSPISGHKSVSWYQQVLGQGPQFIFQYYEKEERGRGNFPDRFSARQFPNYSSELNVNALLLGDSALYLCASSPGSPGGTEAFFGQGTRLTVV.

The table lists this clonotype with many counts. The chain employs TRBV7-9 and TRBJ1-5, with 7 bases aligning to TRBD1. CDR1 SEHNR and CDR2 FQNEAQ come from the germline V gene (reference sequence). The trim removed 4 bases at V and 6 bases at J, leaving 6 bases unmatched. CDR3 length: 14 amino acids. The CDR3 sequence: CASSSWDSAQPQHF. In DNA, the CDR3 is TGTGCCAGCAGCTCCTGGGACAGTGCTCAGCCCCAGCATTTT.

The chain is built from TRBV2 and TRBJ2-2, with 12 bases identical to TRBD1. Germline V gene sequence: CDR1 SNHLY, CDR2 FYNNEI. After removal of 8 bases from V and 6 bases from J, the junction contained 4 bases not matched to a gene. This CDR3 contains 14 residues. CDR3: CASGGDRGPGELFF. The CDR3 region has the DNA TGTGCCAGCGGTGGGGACAGGGGGCCCGGGGAGCTGTTTTTT.

CDR3: CASSWSGLSYEQYF. The CDR3 nucleotides read TGTGCCAGCAGTTGGAGCGGACTTTCCTACGAGCAGTACTTC. The chain uses TRBV6-5 and TRBJ2-7, with D possibly matching TRBD2 (5 bases). Trimming took 4 bases from V and 1 from J, leaving 11 bases between them. The CDR3 contains 14 residues. From germline, CDR1 is MNHEY and CDR2 SVGAGI.

The gene calls are TRBV7-8 and TRBJ2-7, with unresolved D. The germline V gene encodes CDR1 SGHVS and CDR2 FQNEAQ. The V end lost 4 bases, the J end lost 3 bases, and 4 bases lay between the germline ends. This CDR3 comprises 11 residues. CDR3 sequence reads: CASSSFYEQYF. The CDR3 DNA sequence: TGTGCCAGCAGCTCGTTCTACGAGCAGTACTTC.

This clonotype was recorded many times. The chain is built from TRBV7-9 and TRBJ1-5; 7 nucleotides agree with TRBD1. The trim removed 3 bases at V and 3 bases at J, leaving 2 bases unmatched. The CDR3 covers 14 residues. Looked up from germline, CDR1 is SEHNR and CDR2 is FQNEAQ (reference sequence). In DNA, the CDR3 is TGTGCCAGCAGCTTGGGACAGTCCAATCAGCCCCAGCATTTT. It specifies CASSLGQSNQPQHF.

This clonotype was picked up many times. The rearrangement links TRBV28 to TRBJ1-3; TRBD1 matches 7 bases. Germline loops: CDR1 MDHEN, CDR2 SYDVKM. Germline trimming cut 3 bases from V and 3 bases from J; bases unmatched to any gene: 8. The CDR3 has 16 residues. In DNA form, the CDR3 reads TGTGCCAGCAGTTTCTCCGCGGCAGGGGGTGGAAACACCATATATTTT. Amino acids: CASSFSAAGGGNTIYF.

This clonotype was counted at least ten times. This chain links TRBV11-2 with TRBJ2-5, with a weak D call TRBD2 (6 bases). CDR3 length equals 16 residues. CDR1 SGHAT and CDR2 FQNNGV come from the germline V gene. V was trimmed by 3 bases and J by 5 bases, leaving 19 bases between them. The DNA of the CDR3 is TGTGCCAGCAGCTTCCCCGGGGGTAGCGGCTTGGAGACCCAGTACTTC. Translated, it gives CASSFPGGSGLETQYF.

This clonotype was seen more than once but under ten times. The rearrangement joins TRBV19 to TRBJ2-1; weak D call: TRBD1 (5 bases). Trimming took off 5 bases at V and 7 bases at J, with 15 bases between the two ends. From germline, CDR1 is LNHDA and CDR2 SQIVND (reference sequence). This CDR3 has 14 residues. The CDR3 loop reads CASSPDPTVNEQFF. The CDR3 region has the DNA TGTGCCAGTAGTCCCGACCCGACAGTAAATGAGCAGTTCTTC.

There are many counts of this clonotype. This sequence joins TRBV11-2 and TRBJ2-5; D possibly uses TRBD1 or TRBD2 (6 bases each). Germline loops: CDR1 SGHAT, CDR2 FQNNGV. The V and J ends lost 4 bases and 4 bases respectively, with 19 bases between them. This CDR3 region has 16 residues. The CDR3 sequence is CASSSPWAGHVETQYF. The CDR3 DNA is TGTGCCAGCAGCTCCCCCTGGGCGGGACACGTAGAGACCCAGTACTTC.

This clonotype was picked up a small number of times. The chain has TRBV2 and TRBJ1-2; no definite D call. V lost 8 bases and J 3 bases, leaving 19 bases between the germline ends. The CDR3 loop spans 15 amino acids. Germline V lookup: CDR1 SNHLY, CDR2 FYNNEI. The CDR3 here is CASRWTQDPHYGYTF. The CDR3 nucleotides are TGTGCCAGCCGTTGGACTCAGGACCCCCACTATGGCTACACCTTC.

A few counts support this clonotype. J is TRBJ2-1 and V is TRBV4-3, with TRBD1 as a possible D gene (5 bases). Germline V gene lookup returns CDR1 LGHNA and CDR2 YSLEER. This CDR3 spans 15 amino acids. V was trimmed by 0 bases and J by 3 bases, leaving 9 bases between them. The CDR3 is CASSQDDSIYNEQFF. The CDR3 DNA follows: TGCGCCAGCAGCCAAGATGACAGTATCTACAATGAGCAGTTCTTC.

The chain is built from TRBV7-6 and TRBJ2-1; no clear D gene. The CDR3 totals 13 residues. With 0 bases removed from V and 9 bases from J, the gap between germline ends came to 9 bases. The germline V gene encodes CDR1 SGHVS and CDR2 FNYEAQ. The CDR3 sequence is CASSLAETVEQFF. The CDR3 DNA sequence: TGTGCCAGCAGCTTAGCAGAGACGGTTGAGCAGTTCTTC.

This clonotype was recorded at least ten times. V gene TRBV30 combines with J gene TRBJ2-7, with 10 bases matching TRBD1. Germline CDR1 reads GTSNPN; CDR2 reads SVGIG (reference sequence). The CDR3 consists of 12 residues. The V segment lost 2 bases and the J segment 6 bases; nucleotides outside the gene matches: 1. Here the CDR3 DNA reads TGTGCCTGGAGTAGGACAGGGGGCGAGCAGTACTTC. Its protein is CAWSRTGGEQYF.

The chain is built from TRBV13 and TRBJ2-7; the D is unclear. Trimming removed 0 bases from V and 0 bases from J, with 9 bases in between. CDR3 length: 15 amino acids. Germline assignment: CDR1 PRHDT and CDR2 FYEKMQ (reference sequence). Here the CDR3 DNA reads TGTGCCAGCAGCTTAGGGAGACTGGGCTCCTACGAGCAGTACTTC. Residues: CASSLGRLGSYEQYF.

Ten or more counts support this clonotype. The chain recombines TRBV9 with TRBJ2-2; no reliable D call. Germline assignment: CDR1 SGDLS and CDR2 YYNGEE. This CDR3 contains 13 residues. Trimming shortened V by 0 bases and J by 5 bases, and 5 bases separated the two germline ends. The CDR3 region has the DNA TGTGCCAGCAGCGTAGGGGGAACCGGGGAGCTGTTTTTT. It specifies CASSVGGTGELFF.

This clonotype came up a few times. V usage is TRBV9 and J usage is TRBJ1-1; 8 nucleotides agree with TRBD1. This CDR3 region has 14 residues. Trimming at V came to 5 bases and at J to 5 bases, leaving 8 bases not matched to a gene. The germline gives CDR1 SGDLS, CDR2 YYNGEE. CDR3 sequence: CASSPEQGGTEAFF. The CDR3, as DNA: TGTGCCAGCAGTCCAGAACAGGGGGGGACTGAAGCTTTCTTT.

This clonotype was seen more than once but under ten times. The chain combines TRBV20-1 with TRBJ2-7, with D possibly matching TRBD1 (5 bases). Germline V lookup: CDR1 DFQATT, CDR2 SNEGSKA (reference sequence). The CDR3 loop spans 13 amino acids. The ends were cut back, 4 bases at V and 1 base at J, with 11 bases in the middle. CDR3 amino acids: CSATTGRSYEQYF. DNA for the CDR3: TGCAGTGCTACCACAGGACGGTCCTACGAGCAGTACTTC.

The chain recombines TRBV5-4 with TRBJ2-2; D remains unclear. The V end was cut by 4 bases, the J end by 7 bases, with 17 bases between. CDR1 SGHNT and CDR2 YYREEE come from the germline V gene (reference sequence). CDR3 length equals 15 residues. CDR3 nucleotide sequence: TGTGCCAGCAGCCGCGAAGCACTTGGCGACGGGGAGCTGTTTTTT. Translation: CASSREALGDGELFF.

In this sample, this clonotype turned up a few times. The rearrangement joins TRBV4-1 to TRBJ2-7; 7 positions agree with TRBD2. The CDR3 totals 16 residues. The germline gives CDR1 MGHRA, CDR2 YSYEKL. Losses at the gene ends were 4 bases for V and 7 bases for J; bases not matched to a gene: 16. CDR3 bases: TGCGCCAGCAGCCTACCCGAGGGAGCGGGGTTGAGAGAGCAGTACTTC. Translation gives CASSLPEGAGLREQYF.

In the case of this clonotype: Possible read error: a much larger clone is one base away. The genes are TRBV7-9 and TRBJ2-3, with D unresolved. The CDR3 contains 12 residues. CDR1 and CDR2 (germline): SEHNR, FQNEAQ (reference sequence). The CDR3 is CACSFATDTQYF. CDR3 DNA: TGTGCCTGCAGCTTTGCTACAGATACGCAGTATTTT.

The rearrangement joins TRBV12-3 or TRBV12-4 to TRBJ2-7, with D tentatively TRBD1 (6 bases). This CDR3 has 13 residues. Trimming stripped 6 bases from V and 7 bases from J, with 16 bases between. The CDR3: CASRPGRGSEQYF. In DNA form, the CDR3 reads TGTGCCAGCAGGCCCGGCAGGGGATCGGAGCAGTACTTC.

This clonotype is medium-sized within its sample. The genes are TRBV4-1 and TRBJ1-5; D unclear. The germline V and J ends were trimmed by 0 bases and 4 bases, with 10 bases remaining between them. CDR3 size: 15 residues. Germline-derived CDR1 and CDR2 are MGHRA and YSYEKL. The CDR3 region is CASSQEFGANQPQHF. For the CDR3, the DNA is TGCGCCAGCAGCCAAGAGTTTGGAGCTAATCAGCCCCAGCATTTT.

Many counts were recorded for this clonotype. The V gene is TRBV24-1, the J gene TRBJ1-1, with D possibly matching TRBD1 (6 bases). V was pared by 6 bases and J by 6 bases, with 13 bases between. Germline assignment: CDR1 KGHDR and CDR2 SFDVKD. The length of the CDR3 is 13 residues. This CDR3 reads CATSTGTLAEAFF. The CDR3 DNA is TGTGCCACCAGTACAGGGACACTGGCTGAAGCTTTCTTT.

The sample holds many counts of this clonotype. The chain recombines TRBV6-2 or TRBV6-3 with TRBJ2-7, with TRBD2 as a possible D gene (6 bases). In germline, CDR1 is MNHEY, CDR2 SVGEGT. CDR3 length equals 17 residues. The V end lost 5 bases, the J end lost 0 bases, and 20 bases lay between the germline ends. CDR3 loop: CASSPRTIQESSYEQYF. As DNA, the CDR3 is TGTGCCAGCAGTCCCAGGACTATTCAAGAAAGCTCCTACGAGCAGTACTTC.

This sequence joins TRBV15 and TRBJ2-3, with D perhaps matching TRBD1 or TRBD2 (5 bases each). The CDR3 consists of 15 residues. Per germline, CDR1 LNHNV and CDR2 YYDKDF (reference sequence). The V and J ends lost 0 bases and 1 base respectively, with 8 bases between them. CDR3 coding DNA: TGTGCCACCAGCAGAGAGGGACGCGGCACAGATACGCAGTATTTT. It is translated as CATSREGRGTDTQYF.

This clonotype turned up a few times. This chain connects TRBV5-1 to TRBJ2-7; D may be TRBD1 or TRBD2 (5 bases each). Germline CDR1 is SGHRS and CDR2 is YFSETQ. V lost 3 bases and J lost 3, with 13 bases in between. This CDR3 has 14 residues. CDR3 region: CASSSSGSFYEQYF. The CDR3 coding sequence is TGCGCCAGCAGCTCGTCAGGGAGTTTCTACGAGCAGTACTTC.

This clonotype was seen a few times. The V gene is TRBV4-3, the J gene TRBJ2-2; the D is unclear. Germline V gives CDR1 LGHNA, CDR2 YSLEER. The length of the CDR3 is 15 residues. V lost 1 base to trimming and J lost 1 base, with 7 bases between them. The CDR3 coding sequence is TGCGCCAGCAGCCAAGGACGGATGAACACCGGGGAGCTGTTTTTT. Its protein is CASSQGRMNTGELFF.

This clonotype has ten or more counts. This sequence joins TRBV5-8 and TRBJ2-3; TRBD2 is a possible D gene (6 bases). The germline CDR1 and CDR2 sequences are SGHTS and YDEGEE. V lost 0 bases, J lost 3 bases, and 11 bases lay in between. The CDR3 sequence is 15 residues long. The CDR3 bases are TGTGCCAGCAGCTTGGCCACCGGGGGAACAGATACGCAGTATTTT. Translating gives CASSLATGGTDTQYF.

At least ten counts were recorded for this clonotype. The genes are TRBV6-1 and TRBJ1-5; no clear D. The CDR3 loop spans 17 amino acids. Per germline, CDR1 MNHNS and CDR2 SASEGT. This CDR3 reads CPASARRRPRSNQPQHF. In nucleotides, the CDR3 is TGTCCAGCATCCGCTAGGAGGAGGCCTCGAAGCAATCAGCCCCAGCATTTT.

This clonotype occurred many times. V is TRBV2 and J is TRBJ2-7; D remains ambiguous. CDR1 is SNHLY and CDR2 is FYNNEI in the germline V gene. Trimming pared 3 bases from V and 1 base from J, leaving 7 bases between. The CDR3 loop spans 13 amino acids. CDR3 residues: CASSEYRSYEQYF. The CDR3 nucleotides are TGTGCCAGCAGTGAGTACAGATCCTACGAGCAGTACTTC.